Listed here is a single T cell receptor (beta chain). The antigen is unknown. The V and J ends lost 8 bases and 7 bases respectively, with 14 bases between them. This CDR3 has 12 residues. Germline V CDR1 and CDR2: MNHNS, SASEGT. The sample comes from a study of T cell repertoires in breast cancer. Study results and caveats: Shared TCRs favored TRBV7, possibly from tumor recognition or primer mispriming.

The expanded emulsion RT-PCR method captured paired alpha and beta chains from CD8+ T cells. Blocking oligonucleotides added to a second nested PCR suppressed unpaired genes. TCRdb ran MiXCR on the emulsion pairing reads and lists one entry per CDR3 protein. The sample lists nearly 40,000 distinct CDR3 sequences; about 48% were seen once. The sequenced sample consisted of CD8+ T cells. The TCR sequence derives from a pool of human donors with breast cancer or a healthy control (not recorded which). The chain carries TRBV6-1 and TRBJ1-2, with no clear D. The CDR3 loop reads CASSQTGFGYTF. The CDR3 coding sequence is TGTGCCAGCTCTCAAACGGGGTTTGGCTACACCTTC.